Only one count was recorded for the clone carrying this T cell receptor (beta chain). Its antigen is unidentified. Genomic DNA constituted the template upon which TCR beta VDJ and CDR3 profiling was performed. TCRdb recomputed calls from the reads with MiXCR, one row per CDR3 protein. Of just over 450,000 distinct CDR3 sequences in the sample, approximately 32% were seen once. The data stem from a study of CD8+CD57+ T cells in acquired aplastic anemia. Study-level background: Across the sorted CD4+ and CD8+ cells, DNA amounts averaged approximately 3.1 ug. Study-wide points: Patients and controls shared approximately 28 CD8+ CDR3 sequences.

Individuals selected for sequencing had exhibited CD8+CD57+ cell expansion on flow cytometry. Diagnosis of severe acquired aplastic anemia applied to all patients. At the time of blood sampling, patients had not yet received any therapy. The sequence was collected from a human donor with aplastic anemia. Specimen: sorted CD4+, CD8+, or CD8+CD57+ T cells (not recorded which) from PBMCs.

CDR3 in DNA: TGTGCCAGTAGTCCTGGACTAGCGGGAGGGATGAACGGGGAGCTGTTTTTT. Protein product: CASSPGLAGGMNGELFF. This chain links TRBV24-1 with TRBJ2-2, with 15 nucleotides matching TRBD2. Per the germline V gene, CDR1 is KGHDR and CDR2 is SFDVKD. The ends lost 11 bases at V and 7 bases at J; junction bases unmatched: 13. This CDR3 comprises 17 residues.